Listed here are 30 T cell receptor beta chains from one sample, sequenced in a study of cytomegalovirus exposure and HLA in healthy donors. The PCR was carried out with 60 Vbeta primers and 13 Jbeta primers. TCRdb keeps only in-frame clones here, not all; method: immunoSEQ multiplex PCR. The sample lists some 110,000 clones; about 70% were seen once. The sequenced sample consisted of PBMCs. The receptors derive from a man aged 25 to 40 in good health and CMV-seropositive.

The chain links TRBV7-9 to TRBJ1-2, with TRBD1 matching 11 bases. The junction had 3 bases not matched to a gene; V was cut back by 0 bases and J by 6 bases. The CDR3 is 15 amino acids. From germline, CDR1 is SEHNR and CDR2 FQNEAQ (reference sequence). The CDR3 region is CASSLAADRGHGYTF. The DNA of the CDR3 is TGTGCCAGCAGCTTAGCGGCGGACAGGGGGCATGGCTACACCTTC.

Written as DNA, the CDR3 is TGTGCCAGCAGTTTCACTGCTCAAGAGACCCAGTACTTC. As protein: CASSFTAQETQYF. The chain employs TRBV27 and TRBJ2-5; D ambiguous. V gave up 3 bases and J gave up 2 bases, with 7 bases separating them. Germline CDR1 is MNHEY and CDR2 is SMNVEV (reference sequence). This CDR3 contains 13 residues.

The rearrangement uses TRBV2 and TRBJ1-5; D remains ambiguous. Germline values: CDR1 SNHLY, CDR2 FYNNEI. CDR3 size: 15 residues. V shed 2 bases and J shed 4 bases, with 12 bases lying between them. The CDR3 loop reads CASSEQATHNQPQHF. CDR3 coding DNA: TGTGCCAGCAGTGAACAAGCTACCCATAATCAGCCCCAGCATTTT.

This chain uses TRBV10-3 with TRBJ1-2; the D gene is possibly TRBD1 (5 bases). The CDR3 has 14 residues. Germline V gene sequence: CDR1 ENHRY, CDR2 SYGVKD. Deletions cut 3 bases from V and 0 bases from J, with 8 bases between. CDR3 nucleotide sequence: TGTGCCATCAGTGATTTACAGGCTAACTATGGCTACACCTTC. Protein product: CAISDLQANYGYTF.

The rearrangement joins TRBV5-1 to TRBJ1-6; D gene uncertain. CDR3 length: 17 residues. Trimming cost V 0 bases and J 0 bases, with 10 bases left between them. Germline V gives CDR1 SGHRS, CDR2 YFSETQ. This chain's CDR3 is CASSLVGSSSYNSPLHF. CDR3 sequence (DNA): TGCGCCAGCAGCTTGGTCGGGTCTAGCTCCTATAATTCACCCCTCCACTTT.

In this sample, this clone turned up a few times. Mismatch with germline at one junction end may stem from a read error. The chain couples TRBV7-9 to TRBJ2-7, with 10 positions matching TRBD1. This CDR3 comprises 12 residues. In germline, CDR1 is SEHNR, CDR2 FQNEAQ (reference sequence). CDR3 in DNA: TGTTCCAGCAGTCATGGGACAGGGGAGAAGGACTTC. Translation gives CSSSHGTGEKDF.

Points on this clone: The same CDR3 also results from other DNA sequences found in this sample. CDR3 DNA: TGTGCCAGCAGCCTAGGGACTAGCGGGGGCTACGAGCAGTACTTC. This codes for CASSLGTSGGYEQYF. This chain connects TRBV7-9 to TRBJ2-7; 14 positions agree with TRBD2. The CDR3 sequence is 15 residues long. From germline, CDR1 is SEHNR and CDR2 FQNEAQ (reference sequence). After removal of 5 bases from V and 3 bases from J, the junction contained 3 bases not matched to a gene.

This rearrangement joins TRBV7-3 to TRBJ2-3; D may be TRBD2 (6 bases). CDR1 is SGHTA and CDR2 is FQGTGA in the germline V gene. V was trimmed by 6 bases and J by 8 bases, leaving 24 bases between them. This CDR3 contains 16 residues. The CDR3 coding sequence is TGTGCCAGCAGTGATCAAGTAAGGGAGGCGCCTAGTACGCAGTATTTT. Encoded protein: CASSDQVREAPSTQYF.

A few counts support this clone. This chain joins TRBV7-8 and TRBJ1-1, with D possibly TRBD1 on 6 matching bases. The CDR3 sequence is 14 residues long. Germline V lookup: CDR1 SGHVS, CDR2 FQNEAQ. Trimming cost V 5 bases and J 7 bases, with 17 bases left between them. This CDR3 reads CASSPRYGQNEAFF. The CDR3 DNA follows: TGTGCCAGCAGCCCGAGATATGGACAGAATGAAGCTTTCTTT.

The V gene is TRBV5-1, the J gene TRBJ2-5; 8 bases are a match to TRBD1. The CDR3 loop spans 14 amino acids. The germline gives CDR1 SGHRS, CDR2 YFSETQ. V was pared by 3 bases and J by 5 bases, with 6 bases of the junction left unmatched. The CDR3 coding sequence is TGCGCCAGCAGCTATATGGACAGGGAGGAGACCCAGTACTTC. Its protein product is CASSYMDREETQYF.

The chain employs TRBV2 and TRBJ1-2; D is perhaps TRBD1 (5 bases). The CDR3 is 13 amino acids. V lost 10 bases and J lost 0, with 12 bases in between. From germline, CDR1 is SNHLY and CDR2 FYNNEI. CDR3 region: CATTGTANYGYTF. The DNA of the CDR3 is TGTGCCACAACCGGGACTGCTAACTATGGCTACACCTTC.

CDR3 sequence (DNA): TGTGCCAGTAGTGATCGACAGGGGGCTGGTCAGCCCCAGCATTTT. This sequence encodes CASSDRQGAGQPQHF. This chain connects TRBV19 to TRBJ1-5; TRBD1 agrees at 10 bases. The J segment lost 6 bases and the V segment lost 5 bases, leaving 7 bases of the junction unmatched. This CDR3 is 15 amino acids long. The germline V gene has CDR1 LNHDA and CDR2 SQIVND (reference sequence).

The chain carries TRBV18 and TRBJ1-1, with D maybe TRBD1 (6 bases). The CDR3 is 15 residues long. Germline V gene data show CDR1 as KGHSH and CDR2 as LQKENI. Trimming stripped 3 bases from V and 1 base from J, with 12 bases between. Here the CDR3 reads CASSPQLGQNTEAFF. The CDR3 DNA reads TGTGCCAGCTCACCGCAATTGGGACAGAACACTGAAGCTTTCTTT.

As for this clone: An end of the junction differs from the germline gene, which may be a read error. The gene calls are TRBV25-1 and TRBJ1-2; D possibly corresponds to TRBD1 (6 bases). The CDR3 is 15 amino acids. Germline V lookup: CDR1 MGHDK, CDR2 SYGVNS. The CDR3 sequence is CASSEKGESNYGYPF. As DNA, the CDR3 is TGTGCCAGCAGTGAAAAGGGGGAGTCTAACTATGGCTACCCCTTC.

This clone was counted once. The chain recombines TRBV4-2 with TRBJ1-6; tentatively, D is TRBD1 (5 bases). V was clipped by 1 base and J by 2 bases, with 9 bases between them. CDR3 length: 16 residues. Germline V gene data show CDR1 as LGHNA and CDR2 as YNFKEQ. CDR3 sequence reads: CASSQGLRAYNSPLHF. The CDR3, as DNA: TGTGCCAGCAGCCAAGGGCTCAGGGCCTATAATTCACCCCTCCACTTT.

This rearrangement joins TRBV6-1 to TRBJ1-6, with 9 bases lining up with TRBD1. The germline V gene has CDR1 MNHNS and CDR2 SASEGT. V lost 5 bases and J lost 5; bases outside the gene matches: 4. This CDR3 is 15 amino acids long. In DNA, the CDR3 is TGTGCCAGCAGTACGGGACAGGGAGATAATTCACCCCTCCACTTT. This gives the protein CASSTGQGDNSPLHF.

The table lists this clone with a count of one. This chain uses TRBV4-1 with TRBJ2-2, with 8 nucleotides matching TRBD2. The V gene end was trimmed by 7 bases and the J gene end by 5 bases; junction bases not matched to a gene: 9. The CDR3 runs 15 residues. Looked up from germline, CDR1 is MGHRA and CDR2 is YSYEKL. The CDR3 reads CASTRRSGGTGELFF. The CDR3 coding sequence is TGCGCCAGCACCCGTCGTTCGGGGGGGACCGGGGAGCTGTTTTTT.

This clone was observed a few times. J is TRBJ1-6 and V is TRBV19; tentatively, D is TRBD1 (5 bases). The germline CDR1 and CDR2 sequences are LNHDA and SQIVND (reference sequence). There are 14 residues in the CDR3. Trimming took 1 base from V and 8 from J, leaving 9 bases between them. CDR3 nucleotide sequence: TGTGCCAGTAGTATAGGAGACAGATATTCACCCCTCCACTTT. Its translation: CASSIGDRYSPLHF.

The V and J genes are TRBV25-1 and TRBJ1-4; D remains ambiguous. Per the germline V gene, CDR1 is MGHDK and CDR2 is SYGVNS. The CDR3 spans 12 residues. The ends were cut back, 8 bases at V and 7 bases at J, with 11 bases in the middle. Here the CDR3 reads CASGELGEKLFF. Written as DNA, the CDR3 is TGTGCCAGCGGGGAGCTAGGTGAAAAACTGTTTTTT.

The genes are TRBV6-4 and TRBJ1-2, with TRBD1 matching 10 bases. Per the germline V gene, CDR1 is MRHNA and CDR2 is SNTAGT. The CDR3 is 17 amino acids. The V gene end was trimmed by 5 bases and the J gene end by 4 bases; junction bases not matched to a gene: 13. CDR3 loop: CASSRVDRGFWGYGYTF. CDR3 nucleotide sequence: TGTGCCAGCAGTCGAGTGGACAGGGGGTTTTGGGGCTATGGCTACACCTTC.

The V call is TRBV6-5, the J call TRBJ2-2; perhaps TRBD2 as D (6 bases). The ends were cut back, 6 bases at V and 7 bases at J, with 12 bases in the middle. The germline gives CDR1 MNHEY, CDR2 SVGAGI. The CDR3 consists of 13 residues. The CDR3 loop is CASRDGSGGELFF. The CDR3 region has the DNA TGTGCCAGCAGGGACGGGAGCGGCGGGGAGCTGTTTTTT.

This chain links TRBV6-6 with TRBJ1-2, with 7 nucleotides matching TRBD1. CDR3 length: 14 residues. After removal of 7 bases from V and 2 bases from J, the junction contained 7 bases not matched to a gene. Germline loops: CDR1 MNHNY, CDR2 SVGAGI (reference sequence). CDR3 nucleotides: TGTGCCAGCATCCCAGGGGGACAGAACTATGGCTACACCTTC. Amino acid sequence: CASIPGGQNYGYTF.

The chain couples TRBV6-6 to TRBJ2-2; D gene uncertain. The CDR3 contains 12 residues. Germline V gene data show CDR1 as MNHNY and CDR2 as SVGAGI (reference sequence). V lost 8 bases to trimming and J lost 2 bases, with 6 bases between them. Here the CDR3 DNA reads TGTGCCAGCTTTACAAACACCGGGGAGCTGTTTTTT. Its protein product is CASFTNTGELFF.

The rearrangement links TRBV5-1 to TRBJ1-3; D not certain. Germline loops: CDR1 SGHRS, CDR2 YFSETQ. Trimming removed 4 bases from V and 0 bases from J, with 14 bases in between. This CDR3 has 16 amino acids. The CDR3 is CASSTGGRPSGNTIYF. The CDR3 DNA reads TGCGCCAGCAGCACGGGAGGGAGACCCTCTGGAAACACCATATATTTT. Based on the CDR3 plus reference TRBV5-1 and TRBJ1-3, the full variable domain is KAGVTQTPRYLIKTRGQQVTLSCSPISGHRSVSWYQQTPGQGLQFLFEYFSETQRNKGNFPGRFSGRQFSNSRSEMNVSTLELGDSALYLCASSTGGRPSGNTIYFGEGSWLTVV.

This clone appeared a single time. The chain joins TRBV12-5 to TRBJ1-6, with D unclear. CDR1 is LGHNT and CDR2 is FRNRAP in the germline V gene. Between the trimmed V and J ends, which lost 3 bases and 7 bases, there was a span of 7 bases. CDR3 length: 13 amino acids. In DNA form, the CDR3 reads TGTGCTAGTGGTTTCACAGCCAATTCACCCCTCCACTTT. Translating gives CASGFTANSPLHF.

CDR3 amino acids: CATSIQGGGSEQYF. CDR3 sequence (DNA): TGTGCCACCAGCATCCAAGGGGGGGGCTCCGAGCAGTACTTC. The rearrangement uses TRBV15 and TRBJ2-7; possible D gene TRBD2, 7 bases. V lost 4 bases and J lost 6, with 16 bases in between. The CDR3 has 14 residues. Germline CDR1 and CDR2: LNHNV and YYDKDF (reference sequence).

This sequence joins TRBV7-2 and TRBJ1-1, with TRBD1 matching over 10 bases. This CDR3 is built from 15 residues. Unmatched junction bases numbered 9, after V lost 5 bases and J lost 6 bases. Germline CDR1 reads SGHTA; CDR2 reads FQGNSA. CDR3 sequence: CASSPRTGGPPEAFF. In nucleotides, the CDR3 is TGTGCCAGCAGCCCGCGGACAGGGGGACCGCCTGAAGCTTTCTTT.

The rearrangement uses TRBV28 and TRBJ2-7; 8 nucleotides align to TRBD1. The CDR3 has 15 residues. V was clipped by 6 bases and J by 1 base; unmatched bases: 8. Germline values: CDR1 MDHEN, CDR2 SYDVKM. CDR3 nucleotide sequence: TGTGCCAGCAGGTCAGGGGGCGCCGGGTCCTACGAGCAGTACTTC. Its translation is CASRSGGAGSYEQYF.

V usage is TRBV10-3 and J usage is TRBJ2-7, with 9 bases fitting TRBD1. Trimming cost V 6 bases and J 0 bases; bases outside gene matches: 0. The CDR3 length is 13 residues. CDR1 is ENHRY and CDR2 is SYGVKD in the germline V gene. CDR3 sequence reads: CAIRTGGSYEQYF. CDR3 coding DNA: TGTGCCATCAGGACAGGGGGCTCCTACGAGCAGTACTTC.

The rearrangement links TRBV7-6 to TRBJ2-5; D is ambiguous. Trimming shortened V by 5 bases and J by 5 bases, and 12 bases separated the two germline ends. The CDR3 runs to 13 residues. CDR1 and CDR2 (germline): SGHVS, FNYEAQ. The DNA for the CDR3 is TGTGCCAGCAGCCCTTCGAACGCGGAGACCCAGTACTTC. Translation gives CASSPSNAETQYF.